This is a list of T cell receptor beta chains from one sample in a study of T-cell reconstitution after alpha-beta-depleted transplantation in children. In TCRdb, the PCR reads were re-called with MiXCR into one record per CDR3 protein. The profile covers approximately 230,000 distinct CDR3 sequences, with roughly 25% appearing a single time and roughly 2.6% taken by the ten largest. The material was PBMCs, obtained before TCRalphabeta/CD19-depleted stem cell transplant. Receptors originate from a girl aged 2 to 9 with Fanconi anemia, due to receive a stem cell transplant. Each CDR3 is given with its conserved first and last residue. Fields, in order: D gene, V gene, clone size, J gene, CDR3 DNA, CDR3 protein. D genes are given only for firm matches. Only some rows state a clone size, as once, few, many or a class for expanded clones.

TRBD2,TRBV2,NA,TRBJ2-5,TGTGCCAGCAGCTCCAAGGGGAGGGGAGAGACCCAGTACTTC,CASSSKGRGETQYF
TRBD2,TRBV28,NA,TRBJ2-1,TGTGCCAGCAGTGCCCATCTAGCGGGAGGGGGGAATGAGCAGTTCTTC,CASSAHLAGGGNEQFF
NA,TRBV15,many,TRBJ2-1,TGTGCCACCAGCAGAGAGATCGGTGAGCAGTTCTTC,CATSREIGEQFF
NA,TRBV6-6,many,TRBJ2-1,TGTGCCAGCAGGACAGACAACTACTACAATGAGCAGTTCTTC,CASRTDNYYNEQFF
TRBD2,TRBV4-1,few,TRBJ2-1,TGCGCCAGCAGCCGAGACAGCCTAGCGGGCCCATACAATGAGCAGTTCTTC,CASSRDSLAGPYNEQFF
TRBD1,TRBV5-1,few,TRBJ2-1,TGCGCCAGCAGCTTGGCCCAGGGGGCAATCTACAATGAGCAGTTCTTC,CASSLAQGAIYNEQFF
NA,TRBV7-9,NA,TRBJ2-5,TGTGCCAGCAGCTTCGCGACTAGTATAGAGACCCAGTACTTC,CASSFATSIETQYF
TRBD1,TRBV20-1,NA,TRBJ2-5,TGCAGTGATTGGTTGGACAGGTTGATAGAGACCCAGTACTTC,CSDWLDRLIETQYF
TRBD2,TRBV19,NA,TRBJ2-7,TGTGCCAGTAGTATGGGTTTTAGCGGGGGATACTACGAGCAGTACTTC,CASSMGFSGGYYEQYF
NA,TRBV29-1,many,TRBJ1-1,TGCAGCGTTGACCCCCGTTGGATGAACACTGAAGCTTTCTTT,CSVDPRWMNTEAFF
NA,TRBV30,NA,TRBJ1-2,TGTGCCTGGACTACAGGGTTGGGTGGCTACACCTTC,CAWTTGLGGYTF
TRBD2,TRBV27,NA,TRBJ2-7,TGTGCCAGCACCTCTATGTGGACTAGCGGAACCTACGAGCAGTACTTC,CASTSMWTSGTYEQYF
TRBD2,TRBV7-2,few,TRBJ2-1,TGTGCCAGCAGCTTAGTCAGTAGCGGGGGGTTCCATGAGCAGTTCTTC,CASSLVSSGGFHEQFF
NA,TRBV12-3/TRBV12-4,many,TRBJ2-1,TGTGCCAGCAGTCCCCCGCCGGGGGTCTACAATGAGCAGTTCTTC,CASSPPPGVYNEQFF